The entry below gives a single T cell receptor beta chain sequence along with its context. Germline is not matched at one junction end, which may reflect a read error. CDR1 is MNHEY and CDR2 is SVGAGI in the germline V gene. CDR3 length equals 11 residues. These data come from a study of technical replicates of blood from a few donors. Profiled with immunoSEQ multiplex PCR; TCRdb holds only in-frame clones, not every one. The sample yields around 80,000 clones, just over 90% seen once. This rearrangement joins TRBV6-5 to TRBJ1-2; TRBD1 matches at 7 bases. The sequence was obtained from a human donor in good health. Sequenced: T cells isolated from PBMCs. The CDR3 protein is CASSYDGTVHF. DNA for the CDR3: TGTGCCAGCAGTTATGACGGGACAGTCCACTTC.